The 19 T cell receptor beta chains below all came from one sample that was sequenced in a study of T cells in women clearing cervical HPV infection. The protocol was immunoSEQ multiplex PCR, while the TCRdb copy is restricted to in-frame clones and leaves out a portion. In all, the sample yields about 40,000 clones. The sample was blood buffy coat. These TCRs come from a woman aged 18 to 75 with a cervical HPV16 infection that either progressed to CIN3+ or cleared (not recorded which).

As regards this clone: The read terminates 3 residues before the CDR3 end, so the remaining end is supplied by the germline J gene. The chain is built from TRBV9 and TRBJ2-5; D is undetermined. V lost 0 bases and J 2 bases, leaving 8 bases between the germline ends. This CDR3 region has 14 residues. Germline V lookup: CDR1 SGDLS, CDR2 YYNGEE. This chain's CDR3 is CASSVGGQQETQYF. Partial CDR3 DNA: TGTGCCAGCAGCGTAGGTGGTCAGCAAGAGACC.

Turning to this clone: The CDR3 end is not reached by the read, which stops 3 residues before it; the germline J gene fills it in. This rearrangement joins TRBV7-2 to TRBJ2-2; 12 nucleotides align to TRBD2. The CDR3 loop spans 18 amino acids. Looked up from germline, CDR1 is SGHTA and CDR2 is FQGNSA. The sequenced part of the CDR3 DNA is TGTGCAAGTCGCTTAGCCGTGACTAGCGGGAGTCGTACCGGGGAG. This codes for CASRLAVTSGSRTGE. The entire CDR3 is CASRLAVTSGSRTGELFF.

Notes on this clone: The read comes to an end 3 residues before the CDR3 does, leaving the germline J gene to fill in the end. The rearrangement links TRBV18 to TRBJ1-2; the D gene is possibly TRBD1 (6 bases). CDR3 length: 14 amino acids. Looked up from germline, CDR1 is KGHSH and CDR2 is LQKENI. CDR3 sequence: CASSPPRGHYDYTF. The CDR3 DNA, read in part, is TGTGCCAGCTCACCACCCAGGGGACACTACGAC.

The CDR3 DNA, read in part, is TGTGCCAGCAGCCAAGTAGGGACAGCTAACTATGGC. It yields the protein CASSQVGTANYG. In full, the CDR3 reads CASSQVGTANYGYTF. V and J are TRBV4-2 and TRBJ1-2; TRBD1 agrees at 7 bases. With the read ending 3 residues before the CDR3 end, the germline J gene is used to fill in that end. The CDR3 spans 15 residues. J lost 0 bases, V lost 1 base, and 2 bases had no gene match. The V gene's germline CDR1 is LGHNA and CDR2 YNFKEQ.

A word on this clone: With the read ending 3 residues before the CDR3 end, the germline J gene is used to fill in that end. The chain employs TRBV5-5 and TRBJ1-2; D is unclear. Trimming took off 1 base at V and 4 bases at J, with 5 bases between the two ends. From germline, CDR1 is SGHKS and CDR2 YYEKEE (reference sequence). This CDR3 region has 12 residues. CDR3 residues: CASSLTGYGYTF. CDR3 bases read: TGTGCCAGCAGCTTGACGGGCTATGGC.

About this clone itself: At one of its ends the junction is not consistent with the germline gene, which may arise from a read error. The CDR3 here is CASSHQAGGPIHEQYF. CDR3 DNA, as far as it was read: TGCGCCAGCAGCCACCAAGCGGGAGGGCCTATCCACGAG. V and J are TRBV4-2 and TRBJ2-7; 10 positions match TRBD2. The CDR3 end falls 3 residues outside the read, so it is completed with the germline J gene. The CDR3 consists of 16 residues. Germline V gene data show CDR1 as LGHNA and CDR2 as YNFKEQ.

Concerning this clone: From the germline J gene comes the end of the CDR3, since the read stops 3 residues before it. The V and J genes are TRBV24-1 and TRBJ2-5, with TRBD1 matching 9 bases. Germline values: CDR1 KGHDR, CDR2 SFDVKD. The V and J ends lost 3 bases and 3 bases, in that order; junction bases with no gene match: 7. The CDR3 has 16 amino acids. The sequenced part of the CDR3 DNA is TGTGCCACCAGTGATGGGACAGGGTTGTTGAAAGAGACC. It is translated as CATSDGTGLLKET. The whole CDR3 reads CATSDGTGLLKETQYF.

CDR3 in amino acids: CASSGLGSGSYHNEQFF. The sequenced part of the CDR3 DNA is TGTGCCAGCAGTGGCCTAGGGAGCGGCAGCTACCACAATGAG. The chain links TRBV2 to TRBJ2-1, with D maybe TRBD2 (5 bases). The CDR3 end is not reached by the read, which stops 3 residues before it; the germline J gene fills it in. Germline V CDR1 and CDR2: SNHLY, FYNNEI. Between the trimmed V and J ends, which lost 4 bases and 5 bases, there was a span of 21 bases. The CDR3 is 17 amino acids. Together with reference TRBV2 and TRBJ2-1, the CDR3 gives the full variable domain: EPEVTQTPSHQVTQMGQEVILRCVPISNHLYFYWYRQILGQKVEFLVSFYNNEISEKSEIFDDQFSVERPDGSNFTLKIRSTKLEDSAMYFCASSGLGSGSYHNEQFFGPGTRLTVL.

Incomplete CDR3 DNA: TGTGCCAGCAGCCAAGCACGCGGGAGGGCCACGTACGAG. Encoded protein: CASSQARGRATYE. Given in full, the CDR3 is CASSQARGRATYEQYF. V is TRBV14 and J is TRBJ2-7; 9 bases map to TRBD2. The CDR3 end is not reached by the read, which stops 3 residues before it; the germline J gene fills it in. CDR1 SGHDN and CDR2 FVKESK come from the germline V gene. Trimming took 1 base from V and 4 from J; bases not matched to a gene: 8. The CDR3 consists of 16 residues.

Concerning this clone itself: The sequenced fragment ends 3 residues before the CDR3 boundary, so the rest is inferred from the germline J gene. The chain is built from TRBV4-1 and TRBJ2-7, with 8 positions matching TRBD1. The germline gives CDR1 MGHRA, CDR2 YSYEKL. Trimming cost V 3 bases and J 3 bases; bases outside gene matches: 4. This CDR3 is built from 14 residues. CDR3 DNA (partial): TGCGCCAGCAGCCATCAGGGGGCGGGCTACGAG. Protein: CASSHQGAGYE. The full-length CDR3 reads as CASSHQGAGYEQYF.

Details on this clone: The read gets to within 3 residues of the CDR3 end, and the germline J gene fills in the rest. The chain combines TRBV19 with TRBJ2-3; 7 nucleotides line up with TRBD2. Germline trimming cut 2 bases from V and 2 bases from J; bases unmatched to any gene: 4. The CDR3 covers 15 residues. Per germline, CDR1 LNHDA and CDR2 SQIVND (reference sequence). Partial CDR3 DNA: TGTGCCAGTAGTATACTGGCGGGAGACACAGATACG. Its protein product is CASSILAGDTDT. The whole CDR3 protein is CASSILAGDTDTQYF.

The chain's CDR3 is CASSPGGRGHEQYF. The part of the CDR3 DNA that was read is TGTGCCAGCAGCCCGGGGGGCAGGGGCCACGAG. The chain couples TRBV7-7 to TRBJ2-7; weak D call: TRBD2 (7 bases). Read sequence stops 3 residues before the CDR3 end, and the germline J gene provides the missing end. Deletions cut 5 bases from V and 5 bases from J, with 16 bases between. The CDR3 has 14 residues. Germline V gene data show CDR1 as SSHAT and CDR2 as FNYEAQ (reference sequence).

Remarks on this clone: From the germline J gene comes the end of the CDR3, since the read stops 3 residues before it. The rearrangement links TRBV4-1 to TRBJ2-5; 9 bases are a match to TRBD2. Germline CDR1 reads MGHRA; CDR2 reads YSYEKL. The CDR3 is 16 residues long. V gave up 2 bases and J gave up 5 bases; unmatched junction bases: 9. CDR3 in amino acids: CASSQPPSGLAETQYF. CDR3 DNA (partial): TGCGCCAGCAGCCAACCCCCCTCGGGACTAGCTGAGACC.

Concerning this clone itself: Read data end 3 residues before the CDR3 end; the end is taken from the germline J gene. The chain has TRBV28 and TRBJ1-2, with 7 positions matching TRBD1. The CDR3 length is 14 residues. V shed 8 bases, J shed 4 bases, and the junction held 10 bases outside the gene matches. The germline gives CDR1 MDHEN, CDR2 SYDVKM. The part of the CDR3 DNA that was read is TGTGCCAGCGGACCTCAGGACAGGAGCTATGGC. Its protein is CASGPQDRSYG. The whole CDR3 sequence is CASGPQDRSYGYTF.

A note on this clone: The DNA ends 3 residues before the CDR3 does, and the rest of the CDR3 is filled in from the germline J gene. V is TRBV4-1 and J is TRBJ2-1; tentatively, D is TRBD2 (6 bases). This CDR3 has 14 amino acids. Germline CDR1 is MGHRA and CDR2 is YSYEKL. V was shortened by 3 bases and J by 9 bases, with 15 bases between the two germline ends. CDR3 sequence: CASSHPGRSGEQFF. The CDR3 DNA, read in part, is TGCGCCAGCAGCCATCCGGGGAGGTCAGGTGAG.

Concerning this clone: The CDR3 end falls 3 residues outside the read, so it is completed with the germline J gene. The rearrangement links TRBV20-1 to TRBJ2-2, with D unresolved. Germline V lookup: CDR1 DFQATT, CDR2 SNEGSKA (reference sequence). This CDR3 is 12 amino acids long. The CDR3 sequence is CSARDAATELFF. The CDR3 bases that were read are TGCAGTGCTAGAGATGCGGCTACCGAG.

Points on this clone: The DNA ends 3 residues before the CDR3 does, and the rest of the CDR3 is filled in from the germline J gene. The rearrangement uses TRBV18 and TRBJ2-3, with 8 positions matching TRBD1. CDR1 is KGHSH, CDR2 LQKENI, per germline. This CDR3 has 14 residues. The CDR3 protein is CASSPGTGGETQYF. The sequenced part of the CDR3 DNA is TGTGCCAGCTCACCGGGAACAGGGGGAGAGACG.

The CDR3 spells CSAVQGTNYGYTF. The sequenced part of the CDR3 DNA is TGCAGTGCAGTACAGGGTACTAACTATGGC. V gene TRBV20-1 combines with J gene TRBJ1-2; weak D call: TRBD1 (6 bases). The read finishes 3 residues shy of the CDR3 end, and the germline J gene is used to complete it. CDR1 is DFQATT and CDR2 is SNEGSKA in the germline V gene (reference sequence). This CDR3 has 13 amino acids. Trimming cost V 6 bases and J 0 bases, with 11 bases left between them.

Regarding this clone: Coverage ceases 3 residues before the CDR3 finishes, and the germline J gene fills in the end. The chain combines TRBV29-1 with TRBJ1-2, with D perhaps TRBD1 (5 bases). CDR1 is SQVTM and CDR2 is ANQGSEA in the germline V gene. The CDR3 covers 14 residues. V gave up 4 bases and J gave up 5 bases, with 17 bases separating them. Incomplete CDR3 DNA: TGCAGCGTTGTGAAAATGGGAGGGGATTATGGC. Protein sequence: CSVVKMGGDYG. In full, the CDR3 is CSVVKMGGDYGYTF.